The subject of this entry is one T cell receptor (beta chain). This specimen comes from a study of CD8 T cells in Susac syndrome. Trimming shortened V by 4 bases and J by 4 bases, and 11 bases separated the two germline ends. The germline CDR1 and CDR2 sequences are SGDLS and YYNGEE. This CDR3 is built from 14 residues. Random hexamers were used to reverse transcribe an amount of roughly 0.45 to 1 ug RNA. Amplification of TCR beta CDR3 used immunoSEQ multiplex PCR across 54 Vbeta and 13 Jbeta. TCRdb recomputed calls from the immunoSEQ multiplex PCR reads with MiXCR, one row per CDR3 protein. The sample has roughly 300,000 distinct CDR3 sequences; around 83% are singletons. Those who served as multiple sclerosis controls were treatment-naive patients with stable or active relapsing-remitting disease. Bulk CD8+ and CD4+ cells came from magnetic negative isolation; CD8+ TEMRA by FACS.

The receptor's source is a human donor with multiple sclerosis. What was sequenced was CD8+ T cells from PBMCs. This sequence joins TRBV9 and TRBJ2-2; D may be TRBD2 (6 bases). This CDR3 reads CASSLAGPTGELFF. CDR3 DNA: TGTGCCAGCAGCCTTGCGGGGCCCACCGGGGAGCTGTTTTTT.